Below are 12 T cell receptor beta chains sequenced from a single sample in a study of shared clonotypes between healthy human individuals (dated by TCRdb to 2018 to 2021). For the CD8 naive samples, CD45RO-negative cells were positively selected for CCR7, yielding a CD45RA+CCR7+ population from which TemRA cells were excluded. Libraries were built with the immunoSEQ multiplex PCR assay. TCRdb carries this immuneACCESS record with in-frame sequences only. Its versions omit some clonotypes, under half of them owing to an unresolved V gene in the studies checked, with the rest unexplained. This sample holds about 600,000 clones; nearly 97% were observed only once. The top ten hold around 0.097% of the sample. Sequencing used naive CD8+ T cells sorted from blood. The sample's cell subset or site label is to be understood as: CD45RA+CCR7+. The receptors were sampled from a woman in her 30s in good health.

V gene TRBV28 combines with J gene TRBJ1-1; the match to TRBD1 covers 8 bases. The CDR3 length is 17 residues. V shed 6 bases and J 4 bases; nucleotides not matched to a gene: 16. The germline gives CDR1 MDHEN, CDR2 SYDVKM. CDR3 loop: CASSQRRTGTLFTEAFF. The DNA for the CDR3 is TGTGCCAGCAGCCAACGGAGGACAGGGACTTTATTCACTGAAGCTTTCTTT.

This rearrangement joins TRBV7-9 to TRBJ2-2; the D is unclear. The CDR3 extends over 15 amino acids. Per germline, CDR1 SEHNR and CDR2 FQNEAQ (reference sequence). V was cut by 1 base and J by 0 bases, with 6 bases left in between. The CDR3 here is CASSLGSSNTGELFF. The CDR3 DNA reads TGTGCCAGCAGCTTAGGCAGTTCGAACACCGGGGAGCTGTTTTTT.

The chain uses TRBV29-1 and TRBJ2-1, with 8 bases matching TRBD2. J gave up 4 bases and V 7 bases, and 3 bases lay outside the gene matches. The CDR3 totals 12 residues. Germline V lookup: CDR1 SQVTM, CDR2 ANQGSEA. CDR3 residues: CSAKREYNEQFF. The DNA of the CDR3 is TGCAGCGCCAAGCGGGAGTACAATGAGCAGTTCTTC.

The J gene is TRBJ2-7, the V gene TRBV19; 7 nucleotides agree with TRBD1. Germline-derived CDR1 and CDR2 are LNHDA and SQIVND (reference sequence). CDR3 length: 13 residues. V lost 5 bases and J lost 1; bases outside the gene matches: 2. Here the CDR3 reads CASSGDSSYEQYF. DNA for the CDR3: TGTGCCAGTAGTGGGGACAGTTCCTACGAGCAGTACTTC.

The J gene is TRBJ2-7, the V gene TRBV27, with 8 bases identical to TRBD2. V was pared by 6 bases and J by 0 bases, with 10 bases of the junction left unmatched. CDR3 length equals 16 residues. Germline V CDR1 and CDR2: MNHEY, SMNVEV (reference sequence). CDR3 coding DNA: TGTGCCAGCAGCGAACGGGGGGGTGTGGTCTCCTACGAGCAGTACTTC. Amino acids: CASSERGGVVSYEQYF.

The rearrangement links TRBV6-4 to TRBJ1-1; no clear D. V lost 6 bases, J lost 1 base, and 9 bases lay in between. The germline CDR1 and CDR2 sequences are MRHNA and SNTAGT. This CDR3 region has 13 residues. CDR3 in amino acids: CASSSGWNTEAFF. The CDR3 nucleotides are TGTGCCAGCAGCTCTGGATGGAACACTGAAGCTTTCTTT.

The chain recombines TRBV10-2 with TRBJ1-1, with 9 bases identical to TRBD1. This CDR3 contains 15 residues. Unmatched junction bases numbered 7, after V lost 3 bases and J lost 5 bases. Germline V gene data show CDR1 as WSHSY and CDR2 as SAAADI. CDR3 nucleotide sequence: TGCGCCAGCAGTGAAGTTGGGACAGGGAGGACTGAAGCTTTCTTT. Its protein product is CASSEVGTGRTEAFF.

This clone has just one count. The genes are TRBV29-1 and TRBJ2-1; D unclear. The V gene's germline CDR1 is SQVTM and CDR2 ANQGSEA. This CDR3 comprises 15 residues. Trimming stripped 5 bases from V and 5 bases from J, with 19 bases between. The CDR3 sequence is CSVHLLLGTDNEQFF. In DNA form, the CDR3 reads TGCAGCGTTCACCTCTTACTCGGAACCGACAATGAGCAGTTCTTC.

The rearrangement uses TRBV25-1 and TRBJ2-1; D is ambiguous. This CDR3 has 15 amino acids. V was pared by 6 bases and J by 10 bases, with 22 bases between. CDR1 and CDR2 (germline): MGHDK, SYGVNS. The CDR3 loop is CASSPRAVSKGEQFF. CDR3 nucleotides: TGTGCCAGCAGCCCTCGCGCCGTCTCGAAAGGGGAGCAGTTCTTC.

This rearrangement joins TRBV9 to TRBJ2-1, with 8 bases lining up with TRBD2. J was trimmed by 12 bases and V by 0 bases; bases with no gene match: 14. The CDR3 has 16 residues. Per the germline V gene, CDR1 is SGDLS and CDR2 is YYNGEE. The CDR3: CASSVVGLAGPQGQFF. The CDR3 nucleotides are TGTGCCAGCAGCGTAGTTGGCCTAGCGGGCCCTCAGGGGCAGTTCTTC.

The chain carries TRBV7-9 and TRBJ2-5; the D call may be TRBD1 or TRBD2 (6 bases each). The CDR3 consists of 16 residues. Germline V gene data show CDR1 as SEHNR and CDR2 as FQNEAQ (reference sequence). The V gene lost 1 base and the J gene lost 2 bases, with 14 bases spanning the gap. The CDR3 bases are TGTGCCAGCAGCTTAGAACAGGGAGGACTTCAAGAGACCCAGTACTTC. As protein: CASSLEQGGLQETQYF. Using reference TRBV7-9 and TRBJ2-5 for the parts outside the CDR3, the full variable domain is DTGVSQNPRHKITKRGQNVTFRCDPISEHNRLYWYRQTLGQGPEFLTYFQNEAQLEKSRLLSDRFSAERPKGSFSTLEIQRTEQGDSAMYLCASSLEQGGLQETQYFGPGTRLLVL.

V and J are TRBV19 and TRBJ2-2; D assignment may be TRBD1 or TRBD2 (5 bases each). Trimming pared 0 bases from V and 1 base from J, leaving 15 bases between. Germline V gene sequence: CDR1 LNHDA, CDR2 SQIVND (reference sequence). CDR3 length: 18 amino acids. The CDR3 DNA is TGTGCCAGTAGTATAGACGGGGCGCCCGTAGGGAACACCGGGGAGCTGTTTTTT. Translated, it gives CASSIDGAPVGNTGELFF.